Presented here are 7 T cell receptor beta chains from one specimen sequenced in a study of blood T cell repertoires in COVID-19. This table comes from immunoSEQ multiplex PCR, and its TCRdb copy is limited to in-frame clones, with some not included. Counted here are 150,000 to 200,000 clones, over 75% occurring once; the ten biggest clones make up 8% to 13%. Input material: PBMCs or T cells enriched from blood (not recorded which). Receptor source: a man between 45 and 60 years old who had recovered from COVID-19.

This clone was detected only a few times. The chain recombines TRBV28 with TRBJ2-1; 11 positions match TRBD2. The germline CDR1 and CDR2 sequences are MDHEN and SYDVKM. The CDR3 sequence is 14 residues long. Trimming removed 6 bases from V and 9 bases from J; junction bases left unmatched: 7. For the CDR3, the DNA is TGTGCCAGCAGCCTTCTAGCGGGAGGTGGTGAGCAGTTCTTC. The encoded protein is CASSLLAGGGEQFF.

The chain employs TRBV27 and TRBJ2-3; 11 nucleotides agree with TRBD2. J was trimmed by 5 bases and V by 4 bases; bases with no gene match: 8. Per germline, CDR1 MNHEY and CDR2 SMNVEV (reference sequence). The CDR3 is made up of 16 amino acids. The CDR3 loop reads CASSSHLAGGRDTQYF. The CDR3, as DNA: TGTGCCAGCAGTTCTCATCTAGCGGGAGGCCGAGATACGCAGTATTTT.

The DNA of the CDR3 is TGTGCCAGCAGCGCAGCTAGGTACAATGAGCAGTTCTTC. This sequence encodes CASSAARYNEQFF. V gene TRBV9 combines with J gene TRBJ2-1; D is unclear. Germline V gene sequence: CDR1 SGDLS, CDR2 YYNGEE. V was trimmed by 3 bases and J by 4 bases, leaving 8 bases between them. This CDR3 has 13 residues.

The rearrangement links TRBV6-2 or TRBV6-3 to TRBJ2-1; 9 positions match TRBD2. This CDR3 spans 15 amino acids. Trimming at V came to 7 bases and at J to 11 bases, leaving 15 bases not matched to a gene. Germline loops: CDR1 MNHEY, CDR2 SVGEGT. This CDR3 is CASNPSSGNIYKQFF. In DNA form, the CDR3 reads TGTGCCAGCAACCCATCTAGCGGGAATATATATAAGCAGTTCTTC.

The chain combines TRBV19 with TRBJ2-3, with 11 bases that match TRBD1. The CDR3 covers 15 residues. CDR1 LNHDA and CDR2 SQIVND come from the germline V gene (reference sequence). V lost 8 bases to trimming and J lost 4 bases; unmatched junction nucleotides: 8. CDR3 nucleotides: TGTGCCAGTGCCCCACCGGGACAGGGGGCAGATACGCAGTATTTT. Amino acids: CASAPPGQGADTQYF.

Turning to this clone: Different DNA sequences within this sample yield the same CDR3. The CDR3 DNA follows: TGTGCCAGCAGCTTAGAGGGGGCGGGAGCAGATACGCAGTATTTT. Protein: CASSLEGAGADTQYF. J is TRBJ2-3 and V is TRBV11-2; the D gene is possibly TRBD2 (7 bases). The CDR3 is 15 residues long. Trimming stripped 0 bases from V and 4 bases from J, with 11 bases between. CDR1 is SGHAT, CDR2 FQNNGV, per germline.

The chain employs TRBV4-1 and TRBJ1-3; D is uncertain. Trimming removed 0 bases from V and 4 bases from J, with 10 bases in between. The germline CDR1 and CDR2 sequences are MGHRA and YSYEKL. The CDR3 is 15 residues long. The CDR3 DNA follows: TGCGCCAGCAGCCAAGAATCGAGGGCGGGAAACACCATATATTTT. Translation gives CASSQESRAGNTIYF.